This T cell receptor beta chain was sequenced during a study of tumor and adjacent non-tumor tissue in lung cancer. The library came from three nested PCR rounds adapted from ARM-PCR protocols. TCRdb passed the multiplex PCR reads through MiXCR, listing each CDR3 protein once. The table records about 93,000 distinct CDR3 sequences, around 64% of them present only once. RNA was extracted from bulk tissue without any cell sorting. In regard to this clonotype: What it binds is not known. Its ends do not fully match the called genes, so a read error is possible.

Study observations and caveats: Shorter survival was associated with higher TCR diversity in tumors. Tumor repertoires had a smaller top 100 clone share than normal lung.

The sample consisted of lung tumor tissue. This TCR came from a man aged 60 to 69 with non-small cell lung cancer.

CDR3 protein: CANSSRQGAGHNEQFF. The CDR3 DNA follows: TGTGCCAACAGTTCTCGACAGGGGGCCGGGCACAATGAGCAGTTCTTC. The chain uses TRBV12-3 or TRBV12-4 and TRBJ2-1; 10 positions agree with TRBD1. The length of the CDR3 is 16 residues.